This TCR beta chain was sequenced for a study of technical replicates of blood from a few donors. The protocol was immunoSEQ multiplex PCR, while the TCRdb copy is restricted to in-frame clones and leaves out a portion. Here the sample spans about 94,000 clones, about 94% being singletons. Germline-derived CDR1 and CDR2 are SGHNT and YENEEA. The germline V and J ends were trimmed by 5 bases and 9 bases, with 14 bases remaining between them. The CDR3 is 14 amino acids. The V gene is TRBV11-3, the J gene TRBJ1-6; D perhaps matches TRBD1 (5 bases). The sample taken for sequencing was T cells isolated from PBMCs. The TCR was taken from a human donor in good health. CDR3 sequence reads: CASSRGGVSSPLHF. In DNA, the CDR3 is TGTGCCAGCAGCCGGGGAGGGGTGAGTTCACCCCTCCACTTT. Drawing the rest from reference TRBV11-3 and TRBJ1-6, the complete variable domain is EAGVVQSPRYKIIEKKQPVAFWCNPISGHNTLYWYLQNLGQGPELLIRYENEEAVDDSQLPKDRFSAERLKGVDSTLKIQPAELGDSAVYLCASSRGGVSSPLHFGNGTRLTVT.